This T cell receptor (beta chain) is from a study of T-cell memory formation after mild COVID-19. The overall study: TCR clusters were mostly donor specific.

Findings and caveats of the study: Contracting CD8+ clones were enriched in EMRA, CD4+ mainly in CM and EM. A subset of responding clones appeared in pre-infection memory, suggesting cross-reactive memory joined.

The CDR3 runs to 17 residues. Germline V gene lookup returns CDR1 SEHNR and CDR2 FQNEAQ (reference sequence). Deletions cut 6 bases from V and 8 bases from J, with 28 bases between. The 5'RACE method, run with constant-segment primers, produced TCR alpha and TCR beta cDNA libraries (carrying sample barcodes and UMIs). In TCRdb, the 5' RACE reads were re-called with MiXCR into one record per CDR3 protein. The data hold 190,000 or so distinct CDR3 sequences, with 20% to 25% observed a single time. Of note for this clonotype: As yet, its antigen is unknown.

J is TRBJ1-2 and V is TRBV7-9; tentative D call: TRBD1 (5 bases). The receptor was derived from an adult woman who had mild COVID-19 (a few samples of this study predate the infection). Cell type and time point are not known. The sample consisted of PBMCs or a T cell subset sorted from them (not recorded which). CDR3 nucleotide sequence: TGTGCCAGCAGGCCTAGGAGTGGGGTCGGGACGCCTTCGGGCTACACCTTC. Its protein is CASRPRSGVGTPSGYTF.